This TCR beta chain came from a study of T cell clones after liver transplantation. Study context: Liver transplant recipients had immunosuppression withdrawal attempted within 2 years.

TCRdb's table, derived via immunoSEQ multiplex PCR, lists solely in-frame clones and lacks some. The data contain about 70,000 clones, approximately 80% of them singletons. This clonotype was sampled from a human patient who received a liver transplant. The graft donor may have given rise to some T cells. Sequencing was performed on CD4+ T cells from blood, taken 12 months after liver transplant.

The CDR3: CASSLVNRSPTGELFF. DNA of the CDR3: TGTGCCAGCAGTTTAGTCAACAGGAGTCCGACTGGGGAGCTGTTTTTT. This chain connects TRBV28 to TRBJ2-2; perhaps TRBD1 as D (5 bases). Per germline, CDR1 MDHEN and CDR2 SYDVKM. The CDR3 spans 16 residues. Trimming removed 2 bases at V and 8 bases at J, with 18 bases between.